Listed here are 12 T cell receptor beta chains from one sample, sequenced in a study of blood T cell repertoires in COVID-19. Libraries were prepared by immunoSEQ multiplex PCR; TCRdb keeps only in-frame clonotypes and omits some of them. The table records roughly 130,000 clones, over 70% of them present only once. Input material: peripheral blood. The receptor set was obtained from a man aged 60-69 years with active or convalescent COVID-19.

This rearrangement joins TRBV27 to TRBJ2-7; TRBD1 matches 10 bases. With V trimmed by 6 bases and J by 1 base, 3 bases remained unmatched. The CDR3 is made up of 14 amino acids. Germline loops: CDR1 MNHEY, CDR2 SMNVEV (reference sequence). For the CDR3, the DNA is TGTGCCAGCAGACCGGGACAGGGGTCCTACGAGCAGTACTTC. Translation: CASRPGQGSYEQYF.

The chain is built from TRBV2 and TRBJ1-1; a possible D gene is TRBD1 (5 bases). CDR1 and CDR2 (germline): SNHLY, FYNNEI. This CDR3 contains 16 residues. The V gene lost 6 bases and the J gene lost 0 bases, with 17 bases spanning the gap. The CDR3 here is CASSNPYRRLNTEAFF. The CDR3 DNA sequence: TGTGCCAGCAGCAACCCTTACAGGAGATTGAACACTGAAGCTTTCTTT.

This clone was detected once. The chain recombines TRBV6-5 with TRBJ1-6, with 8 bases that match TRBD1. The CDR3 is made up of 14 amino acids. The junction had 3 bases not matched to a gene; V was cut back by 4 bases and J by 7 bases. Germline V lookup: CDR1 MNHEY, CDR2 SVGAGI. The CDR3 reads CASSSGQENSPLHF. CDR3 coding DNA: TGTGCCAGCAGTTCGGGACAGGAGAATTCACCCCTCCACTTT.

The J gene is TRBJ1-3, the V gene TRBV7-8, with 8 bases that match TRBD1. Per the germline V gene, CDR1 is SGHVS and CDR2 is FQNEAQ. The trim removed 1 base at V and 15 bases at J, leaving 17 bases unmatched. CDR3 size: 16 residues. The CDR3 coding sequence is TGTGCCAGCAGCTTAGTTTCGAGGGGGGGGACAGGACAAACATATTTT. Protein: CASSLVSRGGTGQTYF.

This clone has more than one count but fewer than ten. This chain links TRBV6-2 or TRBV6-3 with TRBJ2-7, with D perhaps TRBD2 (5 bases). Deletions cut 1 base from V and 1 base from J, with 17 bases between. This CDR3 has 17 residues. CDR1 is MNHEY, CDR2 SVGEGT, per germline. Here the CDR3 DNA reads TGTGCCAGCAGTTACTGGAGCCTCCGGACTTCTTCCTACGAGCAGTACTTC. The encoded protein is CASSYWSLRTSSYEQYF.

The chain uses TRBV6-5 and TRBJ2-2; tentative D call: TRBD2 (6 bases). Germline assignment: CDR1 MNHEY and CDR2 SVGAGI. This CDR3 has 13 residues. V lost 6 bases, J lost 5 bases, and 10 bases lay in between. In DNA form, the CDR3 reads TGTGCCAGCAGGTTGACTAGAACCGGGGAGCTGTTTTTT. This sequence encodes CASRLTRTGELFF.

V and J are TRBV28 and TRBJ2-5, with a possible D match to TRBD1 (5 bases). The ends were cut back, 4 bases at V and 4 bases at J, with 16 bases in the middle. The CDR3 loop spans 15 amino acids. Germline CDR1 reads MDHEN; CDR2 reads SYDVKM. In DNA, the CDR3 is TGTGCCAGCAGTTCCCAGGGATCCGCCCGAGAGACCCAGTACTTC. Translated: CASSSQGSARETQYF.

This clone turned up a few times. The chain joins TRBV9 to TRBJ1-3; 7 positions agree with TRBD1. Germline V gene sequence: CDR1 SGDLS, CDR2 YYNGEE. The CDR3 is made up of 17 amino acids. J lost 0 bases, V lost 0 bases, and 6 bases had no gene match. Here the CDR3 DNA reads TGTGCCAGCAGCGTAGAGGGGACAGTCCTCTCTGGAAACACCATATATTTT. Translating it yields CASSVEGTVLSGNTIYF.

This clone was observed a single time. V usage is TRBV19 and J usage is TRBJ2-7; 7 nucleotides match TRBD1. The CDR3 loop spans 13 amino acids. Germline V gene lookup returns CDR1 LNHDA and CDR2 SQIVND (reference sequence). V dropped 10 bases and J dropped 2; count of bases not matched to a gene: 8. The CDR3: CATRQGPTYEQYF. CDR3 nucleotides: TGTGCCACCCGACAGGGTCCCACCTACGAGCAGTACTTC.

The chain has TRBV6-1 and TRBJ2-3, with 8 nucleotides matching TRBD2. Losses at the gene ends were 3 bases for V and 4 bases for J; bases not matched to a gene: 6. Germline V CDR1 and CDR2: MNHNS, SASEGT. This CDR3 spans 15 amino acids. This chain's CDR3 is CASSESGSPSDTQYF. The CDR3 DNA reads as TGTGCCAGCAGTGAGAGCGGGAGCCCCTCAGATACGCAGTATTTT.

CDR3 DNA: TGTGCCAGCAGACAGGGGGCTAATTCACCCCTCCACTTT. This encodes CASRQGANSPLHF. The rearrangement uses TRBV6-5 and TRBJ1-6, with 9 bases identical to TRBD1. Germline trimming cut 6 bases from V and 6 bases from J; bases unmatched to any gene: 0. CDR1 MNHEY and CDR2 SVGAGI come from the germline V gene. This CDR3 has 13 amino acids.

The chain carries TRBV9 and TRBJ1-1; 7 nucleotides agree with TRBD1. Germline V gives CDR1 SGDLS, CDR2 YYNGEE. The CDR3 runs 13 residues. Unmatched junction bases numbered 2, after V lost 5 bases and J lost 1 base. CDR3 in DNA: TGTGCCAGCAGTCGACAGGGGAACACTGAAGCTTTCTTT. It encodes CASSRQGNTEAFF.